The present T cell receptor beta chain was sequenced within a study of OX40 agonist ivuxolimab in advanced cancers. At the level of the whole study: Ivuxolimab was an agonistic, fully human IgG2 monoclonal antibody directed against OX40 (CD134), a costimulatory receptor. The paper describes the monotherapy dose-escalation part (N of about 52 patients) of the phase I trial of ivuxolimab. Intravenous ivuxolimab was administered to patients every 2 weeks at six dose levels: 0.01, 0.1, 0.3, 1.5, 3 and 10 mg/kg. Peripheral TCRbeta sequencing aimed to test whether ivuxolimab altered TCR sequence diversity and caused clonal T-cell expansion. A male proportion of under 85% and a mean age of 60 years, ranging from 23 to 79, were recorded for the dose-escalation cohort. Of the roughly 51 dose-escalation patients, hepatocellular carcinoma was present in around 20, melanoma in some 15, renal cell carcinoma in 9 and head and neck cancer in 9. Patients were allowed to have had prior anti-PD-1, anti-PD-L1 or anti-CTLA-4 therapy, and approximately 43% of the dose-escalation patients had previously received checkpoint inhibitors. Three dose-escalation patients achieved partial responses, one with hepatocellular carcinoma and two with cutaneous melanoma.

Genomic DNA was extracted from sorted cells for sequencing of the TCRbeta CDR3 region. The immunoSEQ Assay was used to sequence the TCRbeta CDR3 regions. The source is immuneACCESS, and TCRdb retained only in-frame sequences with V and J called. Part of the clones is not carried over; for the studies checked, unresolved V genes explain less than half of this, and the remainder is unexplained. This sample gives over 90,000 clones in total; 70% to 90% of them show up just once. The ten largest make up 1.5% to 2.5% of the sample. The trial excluded patients who had a history of autoimmune disease or were on systemic immunosuppression. Peripheral blood for TCR sequencing was collected from all dose cohorts at baseline, on cycle 4 day 1, and on cycle 7 day 1. Samples came from an open-label, multicenter, first-in-human phase I dose-escalation trial of ivuxolimab. The trial enrolled adults with locally advanced or metastatic head and neck squamous cell, hepatocellular, melanoma or renal cell carcinoma. CD4+ and CD8+ T cells were sorted separately from peripheral blood before TCR sequencing.

CDR1 and CDR2 were assigned from the germline V gene as MGHRA and YSYEKL. The CDR3 runs 16 residues from the cysteine to the phenylalanine. Only the CDR3 part of the read is kept: 48 bases, read in frame from the first base. The junction shows trimming of 4 bases on V and 2 bases on J, plus 16 bases between the germline ends. The full study reports these points: In the 0.1-3.0 mg/kg groups, partial responders were among the patients with the lowest normalized peripheral clonal expansion, particularly in CD8+ T cells. Low levels of normalized T-cell clonal expansion were also seen in some patients who did not respond. Clonal expansion of both CD4+ and CD8+ blood T cells was observed from baseline to week 6 at doses 0.1 to 3.0 mg/kg. After ivuxolimab, CD8+ T cells had more expanded clones than CD4+ T cells on average. The antigen specificity of the clonally expanded peripheral T cells was not determined.

Worth noting for this clone: Its antigen target is currently unknown. Base quality data are lacking; no much larger clone is found one base away.

The source is an adult with an advanced solid tumor such as melanoma, head and neck, liver or kidney cancer. The chain was built from TRBV4-1 and TRBJ2-3, with the D gene tentatively TRBD1 or TRBD2, based on 5 matching bases in each. Source: CD4+ or CD8+ T cells sorted from blood, taken in a trial of the OX40 agonist ivuxolimab. The CDR3 protein: CASSRDGTSSTDTQYF. The DNA sequence is given as TGCGCCAGCAGCCGGGACGGTACTTCATCCACAGATACGCAGTATTTT.